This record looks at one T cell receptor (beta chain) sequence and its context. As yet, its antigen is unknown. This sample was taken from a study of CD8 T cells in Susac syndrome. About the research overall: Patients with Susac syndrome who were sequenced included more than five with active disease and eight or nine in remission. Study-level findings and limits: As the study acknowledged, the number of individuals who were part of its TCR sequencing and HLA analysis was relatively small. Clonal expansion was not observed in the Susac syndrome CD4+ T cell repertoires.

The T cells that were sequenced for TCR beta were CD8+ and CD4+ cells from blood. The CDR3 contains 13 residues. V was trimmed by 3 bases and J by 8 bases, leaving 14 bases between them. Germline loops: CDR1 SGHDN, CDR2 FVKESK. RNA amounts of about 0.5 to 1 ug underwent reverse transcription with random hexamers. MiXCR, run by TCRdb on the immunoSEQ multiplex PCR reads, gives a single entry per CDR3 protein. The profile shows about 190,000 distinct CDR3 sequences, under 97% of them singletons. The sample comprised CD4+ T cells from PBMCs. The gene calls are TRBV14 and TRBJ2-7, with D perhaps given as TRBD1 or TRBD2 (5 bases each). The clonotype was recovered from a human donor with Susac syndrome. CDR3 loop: CASSQIGGGKQYF. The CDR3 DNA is TGTGCCAGCAGCCAGATCGGTGGGGGTAAGCAGTACTTC.